The 26 T cell receptor beta chains presented below share a single source sample, sequenced in a study of long-term antiretroviral therapy in people with HIV. Version v3.0 of the immunoSEQ assay ran at survey level. The table came from immunoSEQ multiplex PCR; TCRdb's copy has only in-frame clones and leaves some out. The sample lists about 17,000 clones; around 81% were seen once. Material: unsorted PBMCs, obtained 0.3 years before starting antiretroviral therapy. These receptors all stem from a man aged 50-59 years with HIV.

This clone is large within its sample. This sequence joins TRBV9 and TRBJ2-1; the D is unclear. Germline CDR1 reads SGDLS; CDR2 reads YYNGEE. V lost 0 bases and J lost 2, with 3 bases in between. This CDR3 has 13 residues. CDR3 in amino acids: CASSVGAYNEQFF. CDR3 DNA sequence: TGTGCCAGCAGCGTAGGGGCCTACAATGAGCAGTTCTTC.

This clone was seen only once. For the CDR3, the DNA is TGTGCCAGCAGCTTAAGTCCAAGCTCCTACGAGCAGTACTTC. Translation: CASSLSPSSYEQYF. The chain has TRBV7-2 and TRBJ2-7; D gene ambiguous. Germline lookup yields CDR1 SGHTA and CDR2 FQGNSA. The germline V and J ends were trimmed by 2 bases and 0 bases, with 8 bases remaining between them. CDR3 size: 14 residues. The full variable domain, completed using reference TRBV7-2 and TRBJ2-7, is GAGVSQSPSNKVTEKGKDVELRCDPISGHTALYWYRQSLGQGLEFLIYFQGNSAPDKSGLPSDRFSAERTGGSVSTLTIQRTQQEDSAVYLCASSLSPSSYEQYFGPGTRLTVT.

The V call is TRBV19, the J call TRBJ2-3, with 12 bases matching TRBD2. The CDR3 extends over 19 amino acids. CDR1 is LNHDA, CDR2 SQIVND, per germline (reference sequence). V lost 3 bases and J lost 1; bases outside the gene matches: 11. CDR3 in DNA: TGTGCCAGTAGTATGAAGGGACTAGCGGGCCGTGGACGCACAGATACGCAGTATTTT. It yields the protein CASSMKGLAGRGRTDTQYF.

The rearrangement joins TRBV4-1 to TRBJ2-1, with 8 bases that match TRBD2. V lost 0 bases to trimming and J lost 10 bases; unmatched junction nucleotides: 11. The CDR3 totals 16 residues. CDR1 is MGHRA, CDR2 YSYEKL, per germline. The DNA of the CDR3 is TGCGCCAGCAGCCAAGAGGGTCTAGCGGGCTCAGAGGAGCAGTTCTTC. Translation gives CASSQEGLAGSEEQFF.

The chain recombines TRBV5-1 with TRBJ2-3; D might be TRBD2 (6 bases). This CDR3 has 14 residues. Trimming took off 2 bases at V and 2 bases at J, with 9 bases between the two ends. The germline V gene has CDR1 SGHRS and CDR2 YFSETQ. The chain's CDR3 is CASSLGTYTDTQYF. The CDR3 region has the DNA TGCGCCAGCAGCTTAGGGACTTACACAGATACGCAGTATTTT. Filled out from reference TRBV5-1 and TRBJ2-3, the complete variable domain reads KAGVTQTPRYLIKTRGQQVTLSCSPISGHRSVSWYQQTPGQGLQFLFEYFSETQRNKGNFPGRFSGRQFSNSRSEMNVSTLELGDSALYLCASSLGTYTDTQYFGPGTRLTVL.

The rearrangement uses TRBV5-1 and TRBJ2-3, with TRBD1 matching 10 bases. The V gene's germline CDR1 is SGHRS and CDR2 YFSETQ. This CDR3 has 18 amino acids. Unmatched junction bases numbered 11, after V lost 0 bases and J lost 4 bases. The CDR3 region is CASSLVILPGQGSDTQYF. DNA for the CDR3: TGCGCCAGCAGCTTGGTGATATTACCGGGACAGGGGTCAGATACGCAGTATTTT.

The gene calls are TRBV28 and TRBJ2-5, with D possibly being TRBD1 or TRBD2 (5 bases each). In germline, CDR1 is MDHEN, CDR2 SYDVKM. This CDR3 region has 14 residues. The V end lost 1 base, the J end lost 5 bases, and 11 bases lay between the germline ends. CDR3 DNA sequence: TGTGCCAGCAGTTTATTTGGGGGTGGGGAGACCCAGTACTTC. Encoded protein: CASSLFGGGETQYF.

V gene TRBV9 combines with J gene TRBJ2-7; D could derive from TRBD1 or TRBD2 (5 bases each). CDR1 and CDR2 (germline): SGDLS, YYNGEE. Trimming removed 2 bases at V and 3 bases at J, with 12 bases between. CDR3 length: 14 amino acids. This chain's CDR3 is CASSVTGTSYEQYF. The CDR3 coding sequence is TGTGCCAGCAGCGTTACCGGGACGAGCTACGAGCAGTACTTC.

This clone was counted once. The rearrangement joins TRBV7-2 to TRBJ2-7; 7 nucleotides line up with TRBD2. CDR3 length: 14 amino acids. The V gene end was trimmed by 3 bases and the J gene end by 3 bases; junction bases not matched to a gene: 5. Germline V gives CDR1 SGHTA, CDR2 FQGNSA. In DNA form, the CDR3 reads TGTGCCAGCAGCTTTCTAGGGAGGGACTACGAGCAGTACTTC. It yields the protein CASSFLGRDYEQYF.

The V gene is TRBV5-6, the J gene TRBJ2-5; 14 bases are shared with TRBD2. V shed 2 bases and J 3 bases; nucleotides not matched to a gene: 3. The V gene's germline CDR1 is SGHDT and CDR2 YYEEEE. CDR3 length equals 16 residues. In nucleotides, the CDR3 is TGTGCCAGCAGCTTAGTGGGACTAGCGGGAGAAGAGACCCAGTACTTC. The encoded protein is CASSLVGLAGEETQYF. Using reference TRBV5-6 and TRBJ2-5 for the parts outside the CDR3, the full variable domain is DAGVTQSPTHLIKTRGQQVTLRCSPKSGHDTVSWYQQALGQGPQFIFQYYEEEERQRGNFPDRFSGHQFPNYSSELNVNALLLGDSALYLCASSLVGLAGEETQYFGPGTRLLVL.

The chain combines TRBV18 with TRBJ1-1; D remains unclear. In germline, CDR1 is KGHSH, CDR2 LQKENI. The CDR3 is 12 amino acids. Trimming stripped 4 bases from V and 8 bases from J, with 11 bases between. CDR3 protein: CASSQLALEAFF. Written as DNA, the CDR3 is TGTGCCAGCTCACAACTAGCCTTGGAAGCTTTCTTT.

This CDR3 reads CASSYGGRTDGGTDTQYF. Here the CDR3 DNA reads TGTGCCAGCAGCTACGGGGGCCGAACCGACGGGGGCACAGATACGCAGTATTTT. The rearrangement uses TRBV5-8 and TRBJ2-3; D is perhaps TRBD1 or TRBD2 (6 bases each). V lost 3 bases and J lost 1, with 21 bases in between. This CDR3 has 18 amino acids. Germline assignment: CDR1 SGHTS and CDR2 YDEGEE.

The chain joins TRBV29-1 to TRBJ2-1, with 9 bases matching TRBD1. There are 14 residues in the CDR3. Trimming at V came to 8 bases and at J to 5 bases, leaving 10 bases not matched to a gene. CDR1 and CDR2 from the germline V gene are SQVTM and ANQGSEA. The CDR3 nucleotides read TGCAGCTTCAAGGACAGGGGCGATCACAATGAGCAGTTCTTC. It encodes CSFKDRGDHNEQFF.

The V call is TRBV11-2, the J call TRBJ2-5, with TRBD2 matching 8 bases. Germline V gene data show CDR1 as SGHAT and CDR2 as FQNNGV. The V and J ends lost 4 bases and 5 bases, in that order; junction bases with no gene match: 18. The CDR3 runs 18 residues. CDR3 in DNA: TGTGCCAGCAGCTCGCCAATAGAGGGACTAGGAAGTCGGGAGACCCAGTACTTC. Amino acids: CASSSPIEGLGSRETQYF.

The CDR3 DNA follows: TGTGCCAGCGCGATACTAGAAAACAATGAGCAGTTCTTC. It specifies CASAILENNEQFF. The V and J genes are TRBV7-3 and TRBJ2-1; D is possibly TRBD2 (5 bases). The CDR3 contains 13 residues. Per the germline V gene, CDR1 is SGHTA and CDR2 is FQGTGA. Between the trimmed V and J ends, which lost 8 bases and 5 bases, there was a span of 13 bases.

This chain connects TRBV30 to TRBJ2-2, with D perhaps TRBD1 or TRBD2 (5 bases each). The CDR3 covers 16 residues. V dropped 4 bases and J dropped 5 bases, with 20 bases sitting between them. Per germline, CDR1 GTSNPN and CDR2 SVGIG (reference sequence). The CDR3 reads CAWTPLGRLETGELFF. The CDR3 region has the DNA TGTGCCTGGACCCCGCTGGGACGGTTGGAAACCGGGGAGCTGTTTTTT. Together with reference TRBV30 and TRBJ2-2, the CDR3 gives the full variable domain: SQTIHQWPATLVQPVGSPLSLECTVEGTSNPNLYWYRQAAGRGLQLLFYSVGIGQISSEVPQNLSASRPQDRQFILSSKKLLLSDSGFYLCAWTPLGRLETGELFFGEGSRLTVL.

This chain joins TRBV20-1 and TRBJ1-2; unclear D gene. The CDR3 totals 10 residues. Per germline, CDR1 DFQATT and CDR2 SNEGSKA (reference sequence). V was trimmed by 6 bases and J by 6 bases, leaving 8 bases between them. CDR3 sequence (DNA): TGCAGTGCGACGTCTGATGGCTACACCTTC. Translating it yields CSATSDGYTF.

CDR3 protein: CASSPIAGGPRETQYF. For the CDR3, the DNA is TGTGCCAGCAGCCCGATAGCGGGGGGTCCTAGAGAGACCCAGTACTTC. V usage is TRBV7-9 and J usage is TRBJ2-5; 10 bases fit TRBD2. The CDR3 is 16 residues long. V lost 5 bases and J lost 4; bases outside the gene matches: 10. Germline-derived CDR1 and CDR2 are SEHNR and FQNEAQ (reference sequence).

The V and J genes are TRBV7-2 and TRBJ1-5; D not certain. Looked up from germline, CDR1 is SGHTA and CDR2 is FQGNSA. Trimming shortened V by 3 bases and J by 4 bases, and 13 bases separated the two germline ends. This CDR3 comprises 15 residues. The CDR3 DNA follows: TGTGCCAGCAGCTTTAGTGAAGGCGGAAATCAGCCCCAGCATTTT. It specifies CASSFSEGGNQPQHF.

V gene TRBV6-6 combines with J gene TRBJ1-1; 8 bases map to TRBD1. In germline, CDR1 is MNHNY, CDR2 SVGAGI (reference sequence). The CDR3 runs 14 residues. J gave up 5 bases and V 6 bases, and 8 bases lay outside the gene matches. CDR3 DNA sequence: TGTGCCAGCAGAGGACAGGGAAAAGGGACTGAAGCTTTCTTT. Translation gives CASRGQGKGTEAFF.

The genes are TRBV11-3 and TRBJ2-5; 8 positions match TRBD2. Germline CDR1 SGHNT, CDR2 YENEEA. This CDR3 region has 15 residues. V shed 4 bases, J shed 5 bases, and the junction held 9 bases outside the gene matches. CDR3 protein: CASSSPLAVRETQYF. CDR3 DNA sequence: TGTGCCAGCAGCTCCCCACTAGCGGTCCGGGAGACCCAGTACTTC.

V is TRBV6-5 and J is TRBJ2-3, with 7 bases lining up with TRBD1. The J segment lost 3 bases and the V segment lost 6 bases, leaving 6 bases of the junction unmatched. This CDR3 contains 14 residues. CDR1 and CDR2 from the germline V gene are MNHEY and SVGAGI. CDR3 sequence (DNA): TGTGCCAGCAGCTCAGACAGGGAAACAGATACGCAGTATTTT. This gives the protein CASSSDRETDTQYF.

The chain recombines TRBV28 with TRBJ2-1; the match to TRBD2 covers 15 bases. CDR1 is MDHEN and CDR2 is SYDVKM in the germline V gene. V gave up 5 bases and J gave up 1 base; unmatched junction bases: 15. This CDR3 contains 21 residues. CDR3 sequence (DNA): TGTGCCAGCAGTCCAGAGGGACTAGCGGGAGGCCCCGGGGGATCCTACAATGAGCAGTTCTTC. Translation: CASSPEGLAGGPGGSYNEQFF.

The V call is TRBV5-1, the J call TRBJ2-7; D call uncertain. The CDR3 spans 14 residues. Trimming pared 4 bases from V and 3 bases from J, leaving 14 bases between. Germline V gives CDR1 SGHRS, CDR2 YFSETQ. The DNA of the CDR3 is TGCGCCAGCAGCCTCCTCGGGTGGAACTACGAGCAGTACTTC. Translating gives CASSLLGWNYEQYF.

The chain recombines TRBV28 with TRBJ2-7, with a weak D call TRBD1 (5 bases). The CDR3 runs 12 residues. Per the germline V gene, CDR1 is MDHEN and CDR2 is SYDVKM. V lost 3 bases to trimming and J lost 3 bases, with 6 bases between them. This CDR3 reads CASSFQGYEQYF. The CDR3 DNA follows: TGTGCCAGCAGTTTCCAGGGCTACGAGCAGTACTTC.

This chain links TRBV19 with TRBJ1-4; D is possibly TRBD1 (5 bases). The CDR3 covers 16 residues. V was trimmed by 6 bases and J by 7 bases, leaving 21 bases between them. Looked up from germline, CDR1 is LNHDA and CDR2 is SQIVND (reference sequence). CDR3 sequence (DNA): TGTGCCAGTAGACTTAAAGCCGGGACTATGTTTGAAAAACTGTTTTTT. Translated: CASRLKAGTMFEKLFF. Filled out from reference TRBV19 and TRBJ1-4, the complete variable domain reads DGGITQSPKYLFRKEGQNVTLSCEQNLNHDAMYWYRQDPGQGLRLIYYSQIVNDFQKGDIAEGYSVSREKKESFPLTVTSAQKNPTAFYLCASRLKAGTMFEKLFFGSGTQLSVL.